This T cell receptor beta chain is drawn from a study of blood T cell repertoires in COVID-19. Study in general: The cDNA or gDNA used as material had been derived from T cells, B-cell-depleted T cells, or PBMCs.

This CDR3 is built from 16 residues. Some clones are missing from TCRdb's copy, which holds only in-frame ones; the method was immunoSEQ multiplex PCR. Among 200,000 to 250,000 clones listed, about 88% were seen once. This chain uses TRBV21-1 with TRBJ1-1; the table assigns TRBD1, which was not confirmed against the DNA. TRBV21-1 is designated a pseudogene. This clonotype was sampled from a woman aged 60 to 75 with acute or convalescent COVID-19. Sequenced: peripheral blood. This CDR3 reads CASSKVYRIGNTEAFF. DNA for the CDR3: TGTGCCAGCAGCAAGGTCTACAGAATTGGGAACACTGAAGCTTTCTTT.